Below, one T cell receptor (beta chain) is given with its context. This record comes from a study of CD8+ T cells in alopecia areata. Treatment of the sample: oral pan-JAK inhibitor, 5-10 mg twice daily. Following extraction, RNA underwent reverse transcription to cDNA, which served as the sequencing template. The method was immunoSEQ multiplex PCR; TCRdb's version includes in-frame clones alone and lacks a portion of them. The sample records 95,000 to 150,000 clones, more than 45% being singletons. This CDR3 is built from 15 residues. V was clipped by 5 bases and J by 4 bases; unmatched bases: 6. Germline CDR1 reads SGHAT; CDR2 reads FQNNGV.

The chain employs TRBV11-2 and TRBJ2-7, with 12 positions matching TRBD1. The source of this sequence is a human donor with alopecia areata. The sample was CD4+ T cells sorted from blood, taken at week 4, from a patient treated with tofacitinib. CDR3 in amino acids: CASSPGQGAIYEQYF. The CDR3 region has the DNA TGTGCCAGCAGCCCGGGACAGGGGGCTATTTACGAGCAGTACTTC. Drawing the rest from reference TRBV11-2 and TRBJ2-7, the complete variable domain is EAGVAQSPRYKIIEKRQSVAFWCNPISGHATLYWYQQILGQGPKLLIQFQNNGVVDDSQLPKDRFSAERLKGVDSTLKIQPAKLEDSAVYLCASSPGQGAIYEQYFGPGTRLTVT.